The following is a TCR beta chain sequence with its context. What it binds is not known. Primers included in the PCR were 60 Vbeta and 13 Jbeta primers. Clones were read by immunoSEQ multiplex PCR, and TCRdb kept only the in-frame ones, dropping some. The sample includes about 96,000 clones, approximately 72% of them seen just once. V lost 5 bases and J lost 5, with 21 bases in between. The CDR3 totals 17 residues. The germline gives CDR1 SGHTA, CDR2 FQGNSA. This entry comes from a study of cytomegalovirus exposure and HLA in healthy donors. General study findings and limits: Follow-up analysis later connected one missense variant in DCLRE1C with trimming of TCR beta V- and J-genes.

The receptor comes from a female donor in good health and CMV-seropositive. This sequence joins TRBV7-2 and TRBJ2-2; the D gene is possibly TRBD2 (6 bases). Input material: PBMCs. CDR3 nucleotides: TGTGCCAGCAGCCCGGCTATGGCGGGGTTGCGGACCGGGGAGCTGTTTTTT. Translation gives CASSPAMAGLRTGELFF.